This TCR beta chain was sequenced for a study of blood T cell repertoires in COVID-19. This clone was found once. This CDR3 region has 14 residues. Germline CDR1 reads LNHDA; CDR2 reads SQIVND (reference sequence). The V segment lost 10 bases and the J segment 4 bases; nucleotides outside the gene matches: 12. Clones were read by immunoSEQ multiplex PCR, and TCRdb kept only the in-frame ones, dropping some. The sample carries under 350,000 clones, over 75% recorded once. J is TRBJ1-1 and V is TRBV19; TRBD1 aligns across 7 bases. Sequencing was performed on peripheral blood. The TCR originated in a human donor in a cohort sampled during active COVID-19. Here the CDR3 reads CATLRGQMFTEAFF. The CDR3 DNA sequence: TGTGCCACTCTAAGGGGACAGATGTTCACTGAAGCTTTCTTT.